This T cell receptor (beta chain) is from a study of blood T cell repertoires in COVID-19. For the study at large: Researchers got acute and convalescent COVID-19 samples from the United States, Italy and Spain. T cells, B-cell-depleted T cells, or PBMCs provided the cDNA or gDNA that served as material.

TCRdb's copy holds only in-frame clones and misses some; the assay was immunoSEQ multiplex PCR. The repertoire holds 200,000 to 300,000 clones, 85% to 90% seen once, with roughly 1.6% in the top ten. Trimming cost V 2 bases and J 6 bases, with 14 bases left between them. This CDR3 has 14 residues. Germline lookup yields CDR1 SGHDT and CDR2 YYEEEE. The rearrangement joins TRBV5-6 to TRBJ1-2, with D hard to call. The clonotype was recovered from a middle-aged woman who had recovered from COVID-19. The source material was peripheral blood. Here the CDR3 DNA reads TGTGCCAGCAGCTTAATTTCGGCCCGGGATGGCTACACCTTC. Its translation: CASSLISARDGYTF.